This T cell receptor (beta chain) was retrieved from a study of blood T cells in healthy people across ages. Total RNA extracted from each sample amounted to at least 6 micrograms. PCR was performed a second time for about 7 to 11 cycles using a sample-barcoded 5' primer and a J-beta primer mix. Every sample returned 2.5 million or more CDR3-containing paired-end reads. From the 5' RACE reads, TCRdb called clonotypes with MiXCR, one entry per CDR3 protein. Of 1.5 million to 2 million distinct CDR3 sequences listed, approximately 28% are singletons. This clonotype was found a few times. J lost 7 bases, V lost 5 bases, and 9 bases had no gene match. The CDR3 runs to 14 residues. Germline V gene lookup returns CDR1 GTSNPN and CDR2 SVGIG (reference sequence).

The V call is TRBV30, the J call TRBJ1-4; 8 nucleotides agree with TRBD1. Specimen: blood. The TCR comes from a woman in her 30s in good health. CDR3 in amino acids: CAWGGQGQREKLFF. CDR3 nucleotides: TGTGCCTGGGGCGGACAGGGCCAACGTGAAAAACTGTTTTTT.